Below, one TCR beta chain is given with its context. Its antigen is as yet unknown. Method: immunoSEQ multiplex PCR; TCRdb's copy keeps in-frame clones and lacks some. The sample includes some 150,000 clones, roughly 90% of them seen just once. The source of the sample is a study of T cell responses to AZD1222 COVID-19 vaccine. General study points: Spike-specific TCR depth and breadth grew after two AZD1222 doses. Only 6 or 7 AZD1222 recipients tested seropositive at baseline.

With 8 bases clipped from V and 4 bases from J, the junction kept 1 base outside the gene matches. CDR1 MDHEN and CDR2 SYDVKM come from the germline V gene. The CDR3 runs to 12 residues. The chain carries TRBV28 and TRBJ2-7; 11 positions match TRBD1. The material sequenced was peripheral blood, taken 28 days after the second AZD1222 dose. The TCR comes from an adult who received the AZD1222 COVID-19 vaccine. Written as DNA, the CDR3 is TGTGCCAGCGGACAGGGGGCTTACGAGCAGTACTTC. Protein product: CASGQGAYEQYF.